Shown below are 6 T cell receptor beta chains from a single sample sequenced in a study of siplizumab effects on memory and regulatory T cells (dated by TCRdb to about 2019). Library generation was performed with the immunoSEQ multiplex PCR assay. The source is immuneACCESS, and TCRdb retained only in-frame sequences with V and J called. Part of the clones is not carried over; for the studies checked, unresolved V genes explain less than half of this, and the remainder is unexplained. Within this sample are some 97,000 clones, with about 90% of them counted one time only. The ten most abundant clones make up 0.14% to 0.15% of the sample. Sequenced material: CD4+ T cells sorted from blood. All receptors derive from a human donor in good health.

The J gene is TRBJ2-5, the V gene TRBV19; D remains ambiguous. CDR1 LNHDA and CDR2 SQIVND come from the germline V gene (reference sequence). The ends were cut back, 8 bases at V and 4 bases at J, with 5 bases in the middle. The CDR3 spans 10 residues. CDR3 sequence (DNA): TGTGCCAGTGGCCGAGAGACCCAGTACTTC. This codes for CASGRETQYF.

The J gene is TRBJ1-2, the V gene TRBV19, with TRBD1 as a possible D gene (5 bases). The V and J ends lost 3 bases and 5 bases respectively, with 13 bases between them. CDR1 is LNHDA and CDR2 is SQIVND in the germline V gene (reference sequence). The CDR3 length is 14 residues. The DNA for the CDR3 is TGTGCCAGTAGTATTTCGGGGGTTGGGTATGGCTACACCTTC. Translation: CASSISGVGYGYTF. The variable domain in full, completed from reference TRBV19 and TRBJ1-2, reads DGGITQSPKYLFRKEGQNVTLSCEQNLNHDAMYWYRQDPGQGLRLIYYSQIVNDFQKGDIAEGYSVSREKKESFPLTVTSAQKNPTAFYLCASSISGVGYGYTFGSGTRLTVV.

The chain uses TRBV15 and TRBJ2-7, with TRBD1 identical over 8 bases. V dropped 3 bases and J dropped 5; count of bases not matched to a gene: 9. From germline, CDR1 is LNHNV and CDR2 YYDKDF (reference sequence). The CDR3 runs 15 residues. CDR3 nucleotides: TGTGCCACCAGCAGGATGGACAGGGATATGGACGAGCAGTACTTC. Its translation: CATSRMDRDMDEQYF.

This chain's CDR3 is CASSQDTQTPKNIQYF. For the CDR3, the DNA is TGTGCCAGCAGCCAAGATACCCAAACCCCCAAAAACATTCAGTACTTC. The chain is built from TRBV4-2 and TRBJ2-4; D is undetermined. CDR3 size: 16 residues. Per the germline V gene, CDR1 is LGHNA and CDR2 is YNFKEQ. V was shortened by 0 bases and J by 2 bases, with 11 bases between the two germline ends.

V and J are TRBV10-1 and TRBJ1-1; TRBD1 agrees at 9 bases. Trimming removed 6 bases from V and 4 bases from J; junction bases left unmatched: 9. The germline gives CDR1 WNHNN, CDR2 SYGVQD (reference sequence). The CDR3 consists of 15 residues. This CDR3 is CASSNQGQGGTEAFF. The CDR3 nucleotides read TGCGCCAGCAGCAACCAGGGACAGGGAGGCACTGAAGCTTTCTTT.

The CDR3 is CSVDVGITDTQYF. CDR3 bases: TGCAGCGTTGATGTGGGGATTACAGATACGCAGTATTTT. The V gene is TRBV29-1, the J gene TRBJ2-3; D remains ambiguous. This CDR3 contains 13 residues. V gave up 3 bases and J gave up 3 bases, with 10 bases separating them. Per the germline V gene, CDR1 is SQVTM and CDR2 is ANQGSEA.